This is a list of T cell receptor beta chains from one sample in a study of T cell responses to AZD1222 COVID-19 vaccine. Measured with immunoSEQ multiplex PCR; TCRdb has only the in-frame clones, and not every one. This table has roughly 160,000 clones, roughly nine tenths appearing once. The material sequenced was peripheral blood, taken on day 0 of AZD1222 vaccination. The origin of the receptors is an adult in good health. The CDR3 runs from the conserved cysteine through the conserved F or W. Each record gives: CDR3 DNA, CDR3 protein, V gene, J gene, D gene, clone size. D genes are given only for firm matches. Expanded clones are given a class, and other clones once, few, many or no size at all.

cdr3_nt: TGTGCCAGCAGCTTAAGAGTTGGAAACACCATATATTTT
cdr3_aa: CASSLRVGNTIYF
v_call: TRBV7-2
j_call: TRBJ1-3
d_call: NA
clone_size: once

cdr3_nt: TGTGCCTGGAGTTTTGGGGGGCTTGGTTCCACTGAAGCTTTCTTT
cdr3_aa: CAWSFGGLGSTEAFF
v_call: TRBV30
j_call: TRBJ1-1
d_call: NA
clone_size: once

cdr3_nt: TGTGCCAGCAGACTGGGCGGGACACAGGAGCAGCCCCAGCATTTT
cdr3_aa: CASRLGGTQEQPQHF
v_call: TRBV6-5
j_call: TRBJ1-5
d_call: NA
clone_size: NA

cdr3_nt: TGCAGCGTTGGGACTAGCGGGGCAGATACGCAGTATTTT
cdr3_aa: CSVGTSGADTQYF
v_call: TRBV29-1
j_call: TRBJ2-3
d_call: TRBD2
clone_size: NA

cdr3_nt: TGTGCCAGCAGTTTATTGGGGGGATGGAGAGATAATTCACCCCTCCACTTT
cdr3_aa: CASSLLGGWRDNSPLHF
v_call: TRBV27
j_call: TRBJ1-6
d_call: NA
clone_size: NA

cdr3_nt: TGCAGCGTAGACGCACAGTCTGAAGCTTTCTTT
cdr3_aa: CSVDAQSEAFF
v_call: TRBV29-1
j_call: TRBJ1-1
d_call: NA
clone_size: NA

cdr3_nt: TGCAGCGTGACGCGGGGGACTAGCGGGACCACAGATACGCAGTATTTT
cdr3_aa: CSVTRGTSGTTDTQYF
v_call: TRBV29-1
j_call: TRBJ2-3
d_call: TRBD2
clone_size: NA

cdr3_nt: TGCGCCAGCAGCCAACGGACAGGGAGATCCTACGAGCAGTACTTC
cdr3_aa: CASSQRTGRSYEQYF
v_call: TRBV4-3
j_call: TRBJ2-7
d_call: TRBD1
clone_size: NA

cdr3_nt: TGTGCCAGCAGCCAAGCGACCACTTGGGTGAACACTGAAGCTTTCTTT
cdr3_aa: CASSQATTWVNTEAFF
v_call: TRBV14
j_call: TRBJ1-1
d_call: NA
clone_size: once

cdr3_nt: TGTGCCAGCAGCCAGGGGACTACCCGGGGGGCCTACAATGAGCAGTTCTTC
cdr3_aa: CASSQGTTRGAYNEQFF
v_call: TRBV3-1/TRBV3-2
j_call: TRBJ2-1
d_call: TRBD2
clone_size: NA